The T cell receptor beta chain described here comes from a study of blood T cell repertoires in COVID-19. On the study more broadly: Spain, Italy and the United States supplied samples that represented acute and convalescent COVID-19. From T cells, B-cell-depleted T cells, or PBMCs came the material, which was cDNA or gDNA.

Under the authors' procedure: Reference gene primer amplification gave estimated nucleated cell counts. Using immunoSEQ multiplex PCR, the repertoire was profiled, and TCRdb retains in-frame clones only, with some absent. That table furnishes V, J and clone size, whereas the DNA furnished D and trimming. The data contain some 200,000 clones, 86% of them singletons. CDR3 length equals 13 residues. Germline lookup yields CDR1 MNHEY and CDR2 SVGAGI. V was clipped by 6 bases and J by 3 bases, with 11 bases between them. The chain couples TRBV6-5 to TRBJ1-1, with D perhaps TRBD1 (5 bases). The source material was peripheral blood. The receptor was isolated from a woman aged 50 to 60 with acute or convalescent COVID-19. The CDR3 nucleotides read TGTGCCAGCAGAACGACAGTTTACACTGAAGCTTTCTTT. It yields the protein CASRTTVYTEAFF.